This passage covers 27 T cell receptor beta chains from one sample sequenced in a study of human CD4 T cells and Enterobacteriaceae. Clones were sequenced by immunoSEQ multiplex PCR, and TCRdb holds only the in-frame ones, with some missing. The table records over 950 clones, approximately 33% of them present only once. After about 6-7 days, proliferating activated T cells were FACS-sorted as CFSE-low CD25+ ICOS+ cells. Memory CD4+ T cells were CFSE-labeled and cultured 2:1 with antigen-pulsed autologous monocytes. Sorting took every CD4+ cell except CD45RA+CCR7+CD95- naive cells, reaching over 95% purity. Material for sequencing was bacteria-reactive CD4+ T cells grown in culture. Stated subset: CFSE-low proliferating memory CD4 T cells sorted after in vitro stimulation with a heat-inactivated bacterium or M. tuberculosis lysate. These receptors were collected from a human donor in good health.

This chain connects TRBV29-1 to TRBJ1-1; 9 positions agree with TRBD1. The V gene's germline CDR1 is SQVTM and CDR2 ANQGSEA. The J segment lost 9 bases and the V segment lost 4 bases, leaving 9 bases of the junction unmatched. This CDR3 has 13 residues. CDR3: CSVVGTGRAKAFF. The DNA for the CDR3 is TGCAGCGTTGTGGGGACAGGGAGAGCGAAAGCTTTCTTT.

This clone rates as medium-sized. V and J are TRBV5-1 and TRBJ1-1; D remains unclear. The length of the CDR3 is 13 residues. V dropped 0 bases and J dropped 7 bases, with 10 bases sitting between them. Per the germline V gene, CDR1 is SGHRS and CDR2 is YFSETQ. In DNA form, the CDR3 reads TGCGCCAGCAGCTTGGCCGGTCTGCGTGAAGCTTTCTTT. Its translation is CASSLAGLREAFF.

By sample share, this clone is medium-sized. This sequence joins TRBV7-8 and TRBJ1-5, with D unresolved. Per germline, CDR1 SGHVS and CDR2 FQNEAQ. The CDR3 covers 16 residues. V was cut by 3 bases and J by 7 bases, with 19 bases left in between. Written as DNA, the CDR3 is TGTGCCAGCAGCTTCGGTATGGAGACCCTGGGGCAGCCCCAGCATTTT. This codes for CASSFGMETLGQPQHF.

This clone is labeled large. V is TRBV30 and J is TRBJ1-5, with D unclear. V was trimmed by 2 bases and J by 6 bases, leaving 11 bases between them. Germline CDR1 GTSNPN, CDR2 SVGIG (reference sequence). This CDR3 has 13 amino acids. This CDR3 is CAWSYRSGQPQHF. CDR3 nucleotide sequence: TGTGCCTGGAGTTATAGGTCTGGTCAGCCCCAGCATTTT.

By share, this clone counts as medium-sized. The chain couples TRBV29-1 to TRBJ1-4; 9 bases align to TRBD1. The junction had 6 bases not matched to a gene; V was cut back by 7 bases and J by 6 bases. This CDR3 contains 13 residues. From germline, CDR1 is SQVTM and CDR2 ANQGSEA. CDR3 protein: CSGLRDRDEKLFF. DNA for the CDR3: TGCAGCGGTCTCCGGGACAGGGATGAAAAACTGTTTTTT. The entire variable domain, with the rest obtained from reference TRBV29-1 and TRBJ1-4, is as follows: SAVISQKPSRDICQRGTSLTIQCQVDSQVTMMFWYRQQPGQSLTLIATANQGSEATYESGFVIDKFPISRPNLTFSTLTVSNMSPEDSSIYLCSGLRDRDEKLFFGSGTQLSVL.

V usage is TRBV7-9 and J usage is TRBJ2-2; D is possibly TRBD2 (5 bases). Per the germline V gene, CDR1 is SEHNR and CDR2 is FQNEAQ (reference sequence). The CDR3 covers 14 residues. Trimming removed 1 base at V and 6 bases at J, with 9 bases between. The CDR3 DNA is TGTGCCAGCAGCTTAGGAGCGGAATCCGGGGAGCTGTTTTTT. This encodes CASSLGAESGELFF.

The J gene is TRBJ1-4, the V gene TRBV30; a possible D gene is TRBD1 (5 bases). The germline V gene encodes CDR1 GTSNPN and CDR2 SVGIG (reference sequence). The CDR3 totals 13 residues. V was pared by 2 bases and J by 8 bases, with 12 bases between. The CDR3 protein is CAWSMGGNEKLFF. For the CDR3, the DNA is TGTGCCTGGAGTATGGGGGGGAACGAAAAACTGTTTTTT.

This chain connects TRBV5-1 to TRBJ1-1; no clear D gene. This CDR3 comprises 13 residues. V was shortened by 2 bases and J by 6 bases, with 11 bases between the two germline ends. CDR1 is SGHRS, CDR2 YFSETQ, per germline. In DNA, the CDR3 is TGCGCCAGCAGCTTCGGGGTCCAGGCTGAAGCTTTCTTT. Translation: CASSFGVQAEAFF. Using reference TRBV5-1 and TRBJ1-1 for the parts outside the CDR3, the full variable domain is KAGVTQTPRYLIKTRGQQVTLSCSPISGHRSVSWYQQTPGQGLQFLFEYFSETQRNKGNFPGRFSGRQFSNSRSEMNVSTLELGDSALYLCASSFGVQAEAFFGQGTRLTVV.

This clone appeared a few times. V and J are TRBV2 and TRBJ1-5, with a possible D match to TRBD1 (5 bases). This CDR3 is built from 14 residues. Germline V lookup: CDR1 SNHLY, CDR2 FYNNEI. V dropped 3 bases and J dropped 9 bases, with 15 bases sitting between them. The CDR3 loop is CASSEGDGIGPQHF. In DNA, the CDR3 is TGTGCCAGCAGTGAGGGGGACGGAATCGGGCCCCAGCATTTT.

The V call is TRBV6-1, the J call TRBJ2-4; 14 positions match TRBD2. The V gene's germline CDR1 is MNHNS and CDR2 SASEGT. This CDR3 spans 18 amino acids. Trimming removed 2 bases from V and 7 bases from J; junction bases left unmatched: 10. CDR3 amino acids: CASSEFMGLAGVGNIQYF. The CDR3 DNA follows: TGTGCCAGCAGTGAATTTATGGGACTAGCGGGAGTAGGGAACATTCAGTACTTC.

V is TRBV30 and J is TRBJ2-1; 9 bases align to TRBD2. The CDR3 contains 14 residues. V gave up 4 bases and J gave up 2 bases; unmatched junction bases: 3. CDR1 is GTSNPN and CDR2 is SVGIG in the germline V gene (reference sequence). In nucleotides, the CDR3 is TGTGCCTGGACCGCGGGAGGGCCCTACAATGAGCAGTTCTTC. Residues: CAWTAGGPYNEQFF.

The chain links TRBV5-6 to TRBJ1-5; D is ambiguous. The germline gives CDR1 SGHDT, CDR2 YYEEEE. The V end lost 3 bases, the J end lost 5 bases, and 18 bases lay between the germline ends. The CDR3 spans 16 residues. Here the CDR3 reads CASSYNKIGRDQPQHF. CDR3 nucleotides: TGTGCCAGCAGCTACAATAAAATTGGCAGAGATCAGCCCCAGCATTTT.

A note on this clone: At one boundary the junction diverges from the germline segment, which might be a read error. This chain uses TRBV27 with TRBJ2-5, with TRBD1 matching 7 bases. CDR3 length: 15 residues. Germline CDR1 is MNHEY and CDR2 is SMNVEV (reference sequence). CDR3 loop: CASSLSRDSQKTQYF. CDR3 nucleotide sequence: TGTGCCAGCAGTTTATCACGGGACAGCCAAAAGACCCAGTACTTC.

V and J are TRBV30 and TRBJ2-2; D unclear. This CDR3 comprises 14 residues. Germline V CDR1 and CDR2: GTSNPN, SVGIG (reference sequence). V lost 3 bases, J lost 4 bases, and 12 bases lay in between. CDR3 in DNA: TGTGCCTGGAGCCCTGGAGATCTCACCGGGGAGCTGTTTTTT. It codes for CAWSPGDLTGELFF.

The chain has TRBV19 and TRBJ2-1; 10 bases are shared with TRBD2. The V gene end was trimmed by 11 bases and the J gene end by 1 base; junction bases not matched to a gene: 2. This CDR3 spans 13 amino acids. The V gene's germline CDR1 is LNHDA and CDR2 SQIVND (reference sequence). The CDR3 reads CASSGSSYNEQFF. The CDR3 DNA is TGTGCCTCTAGCGGGAGTTCCTACAATGAGCAGTTCTTC. Full variable domain (remainder filled in from reference TRBV19 and TRBJ2-1): DGGITQSPKYLFRKEGQNVTLSCEQNLNHDAMYWYRQDPGQGLRLIYYSQIVNDFQKGDIAEGYSVSREKKESFPLTVTSAQKNPTAFYLCASSGSSYNEQFFGPGTRLTVL.

A few counts support this clone. The V and J genes are TRBV6-1 and TRBJ2-6; 7 positions match TRBD1. The CDR3 is made up of 15 amino acids. Germline CDR1 MNHNS, CDR2 SASEGT. Unmatched junction bases numbered 1, after V lost 5 bases and J lost 0 bases. The CDR3 DNA sequence: TGTGCCAGCAGTTGGGACAGCTCTGGGGCCAACGTCCTGACTTTC. It codes for CASSWDSSGANVLTF.

V usage is TRBV2 and J usage is TRBJ2-2; 9 positions match TRBD2. Germline V gene lookup returns CDR1 SNHLY and CDR2 FYNNEI. This CDR3 has 15 residues. The V gene end was trimmed by 7 bases and the J gene end by 7 bases; junction bases not matched to a gene: 10. CDR3 region: CASKGIAGAGGELFF. The DNA of the CDR3 is TGTGCCAGCAAGGGGATAGCGGGAGCCGGCGGGGAGCTGTTTTTT.

V usage is TRBV28 and J usage is TRBJ1-2; the match to TRBD1 covers 7 bases. V gave up 5 bases and J gave up 8 bases; unmatched junction bases: 11. CDR1 and CDR2 (germline): MDHEN, SYDVKM. The CDR3 is 14 residues long. The CDR3 DNA reads TGTGCCAGCAGTCCTCCAGGGGGTGGGGAGGGCTACACCTTC. It translates to CASSPPGGGEGYTF.

The V call is TRBV6-1, the J call TRBJ2-2, with D possibly being TRBD1 (5 bases). Germline CDR1 MNHNS, CDR2 SASEGT. This CDR3 region has 17 residues. V lost 3 bases, J lost 4 bases, and 18 bases lay in between. As DNA, the CDR3 is TGTGCCAGCAGTGACCCCCCAGGGCGAGTCCGCACCGGGGAGCTGTTTTTT. This gives the protein CASSDPPGRVRTGELFF.

The rearrangement joins TRBV5-1 to TRBJ2-3; tentative D call: TRBD1 (5 bases). The germline V and J ends were trimmed by 2 bases and 4 bases, with 11 bases remaining between them. The germline V gene encodes CDR1 SGHRS and CDR2 YFSETQ. The CDR3 is made up of 14 amino acids. CDR3 sequence: CASSFGQGPDTQYF. CDR3 nucleotide sequence: TGCGCCAGCAGCTTCGGGCAGGGCCCAGATACGCAGTATTTT.

J is TRBJ1-1 and V is TRBV11-3, with no clear D. CDR1 is SGHNT, CDR2 YENEEA, per germline. Trimming took off 6 bases at V and 5 bases at J, with 13 bases between the two ends. There are 13 residues in the CDR3. The CDR3 loop reads CASRHNGETEAFF. In DNA, the CDR3 is TGTGCCAGCAGGCATAATGGGGAAACTGAAGCTTTCTTT.

This clone was counted once. At one of its ends the junction is not consistent with the germline gene, which may arise from a read error. The chain couples TRBV10-1 to TRBJ1-1; D possibly corresponds to TRBD1 (5 bases). The V gene's germline CDR1 is WNHNN and CDR2 SYGVQD (reference sequence). CDR3 length: 16 residues. The CDR3 region has the DNA TGCGCCAGCAATGAGGGGCAGGGAATATCGAACACTGAAGCTTTCTTT. Amino acid sequence: CASNEGQGISNTEAFF.

Relative to its sample, this clone is medium-sized. This chain connects TRBV9 to TRBJ1-4, with D perhaps TRBD1 (5 bases). This CDR3 contains 15 residues. V dropped 1 base and J dropped 5 bases, with 12 bases sitting between them. In germline, CDR1 is SGDLS, CDR2 YYNGEE. CDR3 amino acids: CASSVWDGSNEKLFF. CDR3 DNA sequence: TGTGCCAGCAGCGTATGGGACGGATCAAATGAAAAACTGTTTTTT.

The V and J genes are TRBV28 and TRBJ1-1; 8 bases agree with TRBD1. The CDR3 has 14 amino acids. V was pared by 7 bases and J by 4 bases, with 8 bases of the junction left unmatched. Per germline, CDR1 MDHEN and CDR2 SYDVKM. CDR3 bases: TGTGCCAGCACCACCCAGGGGGCGCCCACTGAAGCTTTCTTT. Amino acids: CASTTQGAPTEAFF.

The chain has TRBV11-2 and TRBJ2-5, with D tentatively TRBD2 (6 bases). The V gene lost 5 bases and the J gene lost 2 bases, with 21 bases spanning the gap. CDR1 is SGHAT, CDR2 FQNNGV, per germline. This CDR3 has 17 amino acids. DNA of the CDR3: TGTGCCAGCAGCCTAGGCCGGGACTTTGGGGGGCAAGAGACCCAGTACTTC. Translating it yields CASSLGRDFGGQETQYF.

The chain is built from TRBV10-1 and TRBJ1-5; a weak D match, TRBD1 (5 bases). The CDR3 contains 14 residues. V lost 2 bases and J 7 bases, leaving 12 bases between the germline ends. Per germline, CDR1 WNHNN and CDR2 SYGVQD (reference sequence). CDR3: CASSENSGRQPQHF. For the CDR3, the DNA is TGCGCCAGCAGTGAGAATTCAGGGAGGCAGCCCCAGCATTTT.

This sequence joins TRBV11-2 and TRBJ2-1, with D perhaps assigned TRBD1 or TRBD2 (5 bases each). Looked up from germline, CDR1 is SGHAT and CDR2 is FQNNGV. CDR3 length equals 17 residues. V dropped 1 base and J dropped 2 bases, with 15 bases sitting between them. CDR3 in amino acids: CASSLGRDGLTYNEQFF. The CDR3, as DNA: TGTGCCAGCAGCTTAGGACGGGACGGCTTGACCTACAATGAGCAGTTCTTC.